This passage covers 5 T cell receptor beta chains from one sample sequenced in a study of T cells after posttransplantation cyclophosphamide. Libraries were prepared by immunoSEQ multiplex PCR; TCRdb keeps only in-frame clonotypes and omits some of them. The table records about 8,000 clones without singletons, the ten largest covering about 10%. Treatment was busulfan-fludarabine conditioning, a marrow graft, and cyclophosphamide on days +3 and +4. Specimen: PBMCs, collected after allogeneic stem cell transplant with posttransplant cyclophosphamide. All receptors come from a female patient between 50 and 60 years old who received an allogeneic stem cell transplant from a related donor, was CMV-positive, and had no GVHD. A share of the T cells may be of graft donor origin.

The rearrangement links TRBV9 to TRBJ1-5; the D is unclear. Per germline, CDR1 SGDLS and CDR2 YYNGEE. This CDR3 has 15 residues. Trimming removed 0 bases from V and 0 bases from J, with 7 bases in between. For the CDR3, the DNA is TGTGCCAGCAGCGTAGGCCCTAATAGCAATCAGCCCCAGCATTTT. It yields the protein CASSVGPNSNQPQHF.

In its sample, this clone is medium-sized. The V call is TRBV15, the J call TRBJ1-1, with D possibly matching TRBD1 (6 bases). Germline-derived CDR1 and CDR2 are LNHNV and YYDKDF (reference sequence). The CDR3 is made up of 15 amino acids. Trimming removed 4 bases from V and 5 bases from J, with 17 bases in between. Here the CDR3 reads CATSKNRELGTEAFF. DNA for the CDR3: TGTGCCACCAGCAAGAACAGGGAATTAGGGACTGAAGCTTTCTTT.

This clone was observed many times. The genes are TRBV5-1 and TRBJ2-1, with a weak D call TRBD1 (5 bases). This CDR3 has 17 amino acids. Germline V CDR1 and CDR2: SGHRS, YFSETQ. V was clipped by 5 bases and J by 2 bases, with 20 bases between them. This CDR3 reads CASRLNPRVMAYNEQFF. The CDR3, as DNA: TGCGCCAGCAGATTAAACCCCAGGGTTATGGCCTACAATGAGCAGTTCTTC. The whole variable domain, remainder taken from reference TRBV5-1 and TRBJ2-1, is KAGVTQTPRYLIKTRGQQVTLSCSPISGHRSVSWYQQTPGQGLQFLFEYFSETQRNKGNFPGRFSGRQFSNSRSEMNVSTLELGDSALYLCASRLNPRVMAYNEQFFGPGTRLTVL.

This clone was observed a handful of times. This chain uses TRBV30 with TRBJ2-1; 8 bases align to TRBD2. The CDR3 runs to 16 residues. Germline CDR1 is GTSNPN and CDR2 is SVGIG (reference sequence). V trimming: 2 bases; J trimming: 10 bases; junction bases outside the gene matches: 16. CDR3: CAWSKARGGPGGEQFF. CDR3 DNA sequence: TGTGCCTGGAGTAAGGCCCGGGGGGGACCGGGCGGAGAGCAGTTCTTC.

At least ten counts were recorded for this clone. V and J are TRBV12-3 or TRBV12-4 and TRBJ1-5, with D tentatively TRBD1 (6 bases). V was cut by 6 bases and J by 3 bases, with 15 bases left in between. This CDR3 contains 15 residues. Here the CDR3 reads CASRSRAGDNQPQHF. For the CDR3, the DNA is TGTGCCAGCAGGTCTCGGGCAGGGGACAATCAGCCCCAGCATTTT.